Following are 21 T cell receptor beta chains from one sample sequenced in a study of molecular identifiers for immune sequencing clone quantification. TCRdb independently ran MiXCR on the PCR reads; one entry per CDR3 protein. This table has 75,000 to 95,000 distinct CDR3 sequences, 20% to 25% appearing once. The sequencing sample was made of naive CD8+ T cells from blood, with Jurkat cell RNA spiked in. Stated subset: FACS-sorted CD8+CD4-CCR7+CD45RA+ naive T cells. The receptor set was obtained from a human donor in good health. Some libraries in this study had Jurkat cell RNA spiked in.

In its sample, this clonotype was seen a few times. The chain carries TRBV3-1 and TRBJ2-1, with 8 bases that match TRBD1. The trim removed 4 bases at V and 4 bases at J, leaving 9 bases unmatched. Germline CDR1 LGHDT, CDR2 YNNKEL (reference sequence). This CDR3 has 16 amino acids. CDR3 protein: CASSRDRPSPYNEQFF. CDR3 bases: TGTGCCAGCAGCCGGGACAGGCCAAGTCCATACAATGAGCAGTTCTTC.

The gene calls are TRBV30 and TRBJ1-5, with TRBD1 matching over 7 bases. V was pared by 0 bases and J by 6 bases, with 5 bases of the junction left unmatched. Per germline, CDR1 GTSNPN and CDR2 SVGIG (reference sequence). The CDR3 contains 14 residues. Here the CDR3 reads CAWSVKGATQPQHF. As DNA, the CDR3 is TGTGCCTGGAGTGTGAAGGGGGCGACTCAGCCCCAGCATTTT.

In its sample, this clonotype was seen many times. This chain links TRBV4-3 with TRBJ1-4; possibly TRBD1 for D (5 bases). Trimming took off 3 bases at V and 1 base at J, with 12 bases between the two ends. CDR3 length: 16 amino acids. Germline V gene sequence: CDR1 LGHNA, CDR2 YSLEER. Written as DNA, the CDR3 is TGCGCCAGCAGCCAGAGGACACGGGGAACTAATGAAAAACTGTTTTTT. Its translation: CASSQRTRGTNEKLFF.

There are a few counts of this clonotype. This chain links TRBV6-5 with TRBJ2-7; D is possibly TRBD1 or TRBD2 (7 bases each). V was clipped by 5 bases and J by 3 bases, with 14 bases between them. The CDR3 is 14 residues long. Germline-derived CDR1 and CDR2 are MNHEY and SVGAGI. In DNA, the CDR3 is TGTGCCAGCAGTACCCAGGGGGGGTACTACGAGCAGTACTTC. Translating gives CASSTQGGYYEQYF.

The chain employs TRBV7-2 and TRBJ2-7; D is possibly TRBD1 (5 bases). In germline, CDR1 is SGHTA, CDR2 FQGNSA. The CDR3 is 14 amino acids. V lost 3 bases and J lost 2, with 11 bases in between. The CDR3 here is CASSFFDSAYEQYF. CDR3 sequence (DNA): TGTGCCAGCAGCTTTTTTGACAGTGCCTACGAGCAGTACTTC. The full variable domain, its missing parts supplied by reference TRBV7-2 and TRBJ2-7, is GAGVSQSPSNKVTEKGKDVELRCDPISGHTALYWYRQSLGQGLEFLIYFQGNSAPDKSGLPSDRFSAERTGGSVSTLTIQRTQQEDSAVYLCASSFFDSAYEQYFGPGTRLTVT.

The chain employs TRBV27 and TRBJ1-4; D is unresolved. V lost 2 bases to trimming and J lost 8 bases, with 12 bases between them. The CDR3 is made up of 14 amino acids. Germline V gene sequence: CDR1 MNHEY, CDR2 SMNVEV (reference sequence). CDR3 sequence reads: CASSLAGAGEKLFF. The CDR3 DNA sequence: TGTGCCAGCAGTTTAGCTGGCGCCGGAGAAAAACTGTTTTTT.

This clonotype was counted a few times. The chain is built from TRBV3-1 and TRBJ2-6, with 7 bases identical to TRBD2. The V and J ends lost 7 bases and 1 base, in that order; junction bases with no gene match: 7. CDR3 length: 16 residues. Germline V gives CDR1 LGHDT, CDR2 YNNKEL (reference sequence). For the CDR3, the DNA is TGTGCCAGCACCCCGCAGGGAGGGTCTGGGGCCAACGTCCTGACTTTC. The encoded protein is CASTPQGGSGANVLTF.

There are a few counts of this clonotype. This chain links TRBV3-1 with TRBJ2-3, with 8 bases aligning to TRBD2. Germline values: CDR1 LGHDT, CDR2 YNNKEL (reference sequence). CDR3 length: 15 amino acids. V was pared by 4 bases and J by 4 bases, with 7 bases of the junction left unmatched. CDR3 in amino acids: CASSRPGGAADTQYF. The CDR3, as DNA: TGTGCCAGCAGCCGCCCGGGGGGGGCGGCAGATACGCAGTATTTT.

With respect to this clonotype: A much larger clonotype is one base distant, so this may be a read error. V usage is TRBV30 and J usage is TRBJ1-1; possibly TRBD1 for D (6 bases). The CDR3 totals 14 residues. V lost 2 bases to trimming and J lost 4 bases, with 14 bases between them. The germline CDR1 and CDR2 sequences are GTSNPN and SVGIG (reference sequence). The CDR3 nucleotides read TGTGCCTGGAGTTCCGCGAGGGGGGGCACTGAAGCTTTCTTT. This gives the protein CAWSSARGGTEAFF.

This clonotype was recorded many times. The chain carries TRBV4-1 and TRBJ2-3; D might be TRBD2 (6 bases). Germline values: CDR1 MGHRA, CDR2 YSYEKL. CDR3 length equals 15 residues. Trimming took off 10 bases at V and 0 bases at J, with 17 bases between the two ends. The CDR3 spells CATYQGRDSTDTQYF. The DNA for the CDR3 is TGCGCCACCTACCAAGGGCGGGACAGCACAGATACGCAGTATTTT.

This clonotype occurred many times. This sequence joins TRBV6-5 and TRBJ1-1; 7 bases map to TRBD1. The V segment lost 4 bases and the J segment 1 base; nucleotides outside the gene matches: 3. Germline V gene sequence: CDR1 MNHEY, CDR2 SVGAGI. The CDR3 extends over 14 amino acids. The DNA of the CDR3 is TGTGCCAGCAGTTCCCCAGGGGGGAACACTGAAGCTTTCTTT. Its translation is CASSSPGGNTEAFF.

The table lists this clonotype with many counts. The V and J genes are TRBV4-3 and TRBJ2-2; the D gene is possibly TRBD1 (5 bases). The CDR3 is made up of 15 amino acids. Germline CDR1 and CDR2: LGHNA and YSLEER. The germline V and J ends were trimmed by 0 bases and 1 base, with 6 bases remaining between them. The CDR3 nucleotides are TGCGCCAGCAGCCAAGATGGACAGAACACCGGGGAGCTGTTTTTT. This translates into CASSQDGQNTGELFF.

In its sample, this clonotype was seen many times. This chain connects TRBV20-1 to TRBJ2-7; D may be TRBD1 (5 bases). The CDR3 is 17 residues long. CDR1 is DFQATT and CDR2 is SNEGSKA in the germline V gene (reference sequence). V gave up 0 bases and J gave up 3 bases, with 21 bases separating them. CDR3 region: CSARDTGTGMGYYEQYF. Written as DNA, the CDR3 is TGCAGTGCTAGAGACACCGGAACAGGCATGGGGTACTACGAGCAGTACTTC.

This clonotype appeared many times. The chain links TRBV6-2 or TRBV6-3 to TRBJ1-1; D unclear. Germline V lookup: CDR1 MNHEY, CDR2 SVGEGT. The CDR3 sequence is 13 residues long. V gave up 4 bases and J gave up 1 base, with 7 bases separating them. This CDR3 reads CASSFKGNTEAFF. Here the CDR3 DNA reads TGTGCCAGCAGTTTCAAAGGGAACACTGAAGCTTTCTTT.

The chain couples TRBV7-9 to TRBJ2-7; a weak D match, TRBD2 (5 bases). Germline CDR1 reads SEHNR; CDR2 reads FQNEAQ (reference sequence). Trimming pared 0 bases from V and 2 bases from J, leaving 5 bases between. The CDR3 is 13 amino acids. The CDR3 DNA reads as TGTGCCAGCAGCTTAGCCGGGACCTACGAGCAGTACTTC. This sequence encodes CASSLAGTYEQYF.

On this clonotype itself: One end of the junction does not line up with germline, which may come from a read error. The V call is TRBV12-3 or TRBV12-4, the J call TRBJ1-5; D is uncertain. The CDR3 runs 12 residues. CDR3 sequence: CASSSGRQPQLF. CDR3 DNA sequence: TGTGCCAGCAGTTCAGGACGGCAGCCCCAGCTTTTT.

Remarks on this clonotype: A much larger clone lies a single base off, so this may be a read error. The chain combines TRBV27 with TRBJ1-5; D is possibly TRBD1 (5 bases). Germline V gene sequence: CDR1 MNHEY, CDR2 SMNVEV (reference sequence). CDR3 length equals 16 residues. The CDR3 region is CASSSGPPRGNQPHHF. The CDR3 DNA sequence: TGTGCCAGCAGTTCAGGACCACCTCGGGGCAATCAGCCCCACCATTTT.

The table lists this clonotype with many counts. The V gene is TRBV4-1, the J gene TRBJ2-3; 11 bases fit TRBD2. Trimming removed 0 bases from V and 0 bases from J; junction bases left unmatched: 5. CDR3 size: 18 residues. Germline values: CDR1 MGHRA, CDR2 YSYEKL. For the CDR3, the DNA is TGCGCCAGCAGCCAAGATCCTGGGACTAGCGGAAGCACAGATACGCAGTATTTT. The encoded protein is CASSQDPGTSGSTDTQYF.

V is TRBV4-3 and J is TRBJ1-5, with 7 bases identical to TRBD1. This CDR3 contains 15 residues. Germline CDR1 and CDR2: LGHNA and YSLEER. V shed 0 bases and J 7 bases; nucleotides not matched to a gene: 6. For the CDR3, the DNA is TGCGCCAGCAGCCAAGATCAGGGGGGTTACCAGCCCCAGCATTTT. Translated, it gives CASSQDQGGYQPQHF.

This clonotype came up many times. DNA for the CDR3: TGTGCCAGCAGCCCAGGTGACGAGCAGTACTTC. This encodes CASSPGDEQYF. The chain is built from TRBV7-9 and TRBJ2-7; the D is unclear. The CDR3 has 11 residues. V lost 5 bases to trimming and J lost 5 bases, with 7 bases between them. Germline CDR1 SEHNR, CDR2 FQNEAQ (reference sequence). The entire variable domain, with the rest obtained from reference TRBV7-9 and TRBJ2-7, is as follows: DTGVSQNPRHKITKRGQNVTFRCDPISEHNRLYWYRQTLGQGPEFLTYFQNEAQLEKSRLLSDRFSAERPKGSFSTLEIQRTEQGDSAMYLCASSPGDEQYFGPGTRLTVT.

Remarks on this clonotype: This may arise from a read error, as a much more abundant clone is one base away. This chain joins TRBV28 and TRBJ2-7, with D unresolved. The CDR3 spans 14 residues. Germline loops: CDR1 MDHEN, CDR2 SYDVKM. V lost 2 bases, J lost 2 bases, and 10 bases lay in between. CDR3 in DNA: TGTGCCAGCAGTTTAAGCGAGAGCACCTACGAGCAGTACTTC. This codes for CASSLSESTYEQYF.